This TCR beta chain originates from a study of blood T cell repertoires in COVID-19. Across the whole study: Whether acute or convalescent, the COVID-19 samples came from the United States, Italy and Spain. In each case, the material was cDNA or gDNA derived from T cells, B-cell-depleted T cells, or PBMCs.

Patients at the Seattle site were enrolled during active infection and followed longitudinally. Trimming cost V 3 bases and J 4 bases; bases outside gene matches: 9. This CDR3 has 16 amino acids. Germline V CDR1 and CDR2: SGHDN, FVKESK. Original data processing: Counts of nucleated cells, estimated from reference gene primer amplification, were obtained. Sequencing was performed with immunoSEQ multiplex PCR; in TCRdb, only in-frame clones are kept and a portion is missing. V and J calls and clone size are as listed in that table; D and trimming were resolved from the DNA. The repertoire has 250,000 to 300,000 clones, roughly 90% of them found once; the top ten carry about 2%.

The receptor was derived from a woman in her twenties or thirties with COVID-19, enrolled during active disease. Sequencing used peripheral blood. This sequence joins TRBV14 and TRBJ2-7; 10 bases map to TRBD2. CDR3 sequence reads: CASSQESLAGAYEQYF. The CDR3, as DNA: TGTGCCAGCAGCCAGGAATCTCTAGCGGGAGCATACGAGCAGTACTTC. The full variable domain, rest sourced from reference TRBV14 and TRBJ2-7, is EAGVTQFPSHSVIEKGQTVTLRCDPISGHDNLYWYRRVMGKEIKFLLHFVKESKQDESGMPNNRFLAERTGGTYSTLKVQPAELEDSGVYFCASSQESLAGAYEQYFGPGTRLTVT.